The 32 T cell receptor beta chains below all came from one sample that was sequenced in a study of cytomegalovirus exposure and HLA in healthy donors. The PCR employed 60 Vbeta primers together with 13 Jbeta primers. Assay used: immunoSEQ multiplex PCR; TCRdb lists only in-frame clones, some missing. The sample has 150,000 to 200,000 clones, 68% seen once. The specimen was PBMCs. The receptors shown here come from a woman aged 40 to 50 in good health and CMV-seropositive.

The chain carries TRBV7-9 and TRBJ1-5; possibly TRBD1 for D (5 bases). The length of the CDR3 is 16 residues. CDR1 and CDR2 (germline): SEHNR, FQNEAQ (reference sequence). Trimming removed 0 bases from V and 7 bases from J, with 16 bases in between. The CDR3 nucleotides are TGTGCCAGCAGCTTAGCGGTTGGGGCAGGCGGACAGCCCCAGCATTTT. Translated: CASSLAVGAGGQPQHF.

V gene TRBV29-1 combines with J gene TRBJ2-2; 10 bases fit TRBD2. This CDR3 comprises 15 residues. The V gene end was trimmed by 6 bases and the J gene end by 3 bases; junction bases not matched to a gene: 7. Germline loops: CDR1 SQVTM, CDR2 ANQGSEA. CDR3 bases: TGCAGCGTCGATAGCGGGGGGACGTACACCGGGGAGCTGTTTTTT. Its protein is CSVDSGGTYTGELFF.

This clone was detected only a few times. The genes are TRBV7-2 and TRBJ2-7, with 10 bases aligning to TRBD2. This CDR3 has 15 amino acids. The germline CDR1 and CDR2 sequences are SGHTA and FQGNSA. Germline trimming cut 3 bases from V and 2 bases from J; bases unmatched to any gene: 4. The chain's CDR3 is CASSFELAGPYEQYF. CDR3 sequence (DNA): TGTGCCAGCAGCTTTGAACTAGCGGGGCCCTACGAGCAGTACTTC. Together with reference TRBV7-2 and TRBJ2-7, the CDR3 gives the full variable domain: GAGVSQSPSNKVTEKGKDVELRCDPISGHTALYWYRQSLGQGLEFLIYFQGNSAPDKSGLPSDRFSAERTGGSVSTLTIQRTQQEDSAVYLCASSFELAGPYEQYFGPGTRLTVT.

In its sample, this clone was seen a few times. This chain connects TRBV9 to TRBJ2-5, with 9 bases identical to TRBD1. Trimming took 0 bases from V and 6 from J; bases not matched to a gene: 6. The germline CDR1 and CDR2 sequences are SGDLS and YYNGEE. The CDR3 extends over 15 amino acids. CDR3 amino acids: CASSVDGDRAQTQYF. The CDR3 region has the DNA TGTGCCAGCAGCGTAGATGGGGACAGGGCCCAGACCCAGTACTTC.

CDR3 residues: CASRLTPELMTQYF. The CDR3, as DNA: TGTGCCAGCAGGTTGACACCAGAGCTTATGACCCAGTACTTC. This chain connects TRBV28 to TRBJ2-5; D is undetermined. V gave up 6 bases and J gave up 7 bases, with 18 bases separating them. From germline, CDR1 is MDHEN and CDR2 SYDVKM. The CDR3 sequence is 14 residues long.

This sequence joins TRBV6-5 and TRBJ2-1, with a tentative D call TRBD1 (7 bases). The CDR3 loop spans 14 amino acids. Between the trimmed V and J ends, which lost 6 bases and 7 bases, there was a span of 16 bases. Germline loops: CDR1 MNHEY, CDR2 SVGAGI. The CDR3, as DNA: TGTGCCAGCAGCCGGCAGACAGGGAGGAATGAGCAGTTCTTC. As protein: CASSRQTGRNEQFF.

The chain couples TRBV7-9 to TRBJ1-2; D gene ambiguous. This CDR3 is built from 15 residues. In germline, CDR1 is SEHNR, CDR2 FQNEAQ (reference sequence). V was cut by 2 bases and J by 4 bases, with 14 bases left in between. Here the CDR3 DNA reads TGTGCCAGCAGCTTATCTGGGGAGACTTCCTATGGCTACACCTTC. This encodes CASSLSGETSYGYTF.

The V gene is TRBV9, the J gene TRBJ2-1; 7 bases match TRBD1. V lost 4 bases, J lost 8 bases, and 12 bases stayed unmatched. This CDR3 has 15 residues. Germline CDR1 SGDLS, CDR2 YYNGEE. The CDR3 nucleotides are TGTGCCAGCAGCTCACCGGGACAGCGAGGAGATGAGCAGTTCTTC. This encodes CASSSPGQRGDEQFF. The whole variable domain, filled in from reference TRBV9 and TRBJ2-1, reads DSGVTQTPKHLITATGQRVTLRCSPRSGDLSVYWYQQSLDQGLQFLIQYYNGEERAKGNILERFSAQQFPDLHSELNLSSLELGDSALYFCASSSPGQRGDEQFFGPGTRLTVL.

This clone has only one observation. The rearrangement joins TRBV6-4 to TRBJ2-5; TRBD2 matches at 7 bases. This CDR3 has 14 residues. In germline, CDR1 is MRHNA, CDR2 SNTAGT. J was trimmed by 1 base and V by 6 bases; bases with no gene match: 5. The CDR3 sequence is CASRQSGAQETQYF. The DNA of the CDR3 is TGTGCCAGCAGACAGAGCGGGGCCCAAGAGACCCAGTACTTC.

The rearrangement uses TRBV5-4 and TRBJ2-7; possibly TRBD2 for D (5 bases). The V end lost 4 bases, the J end lost 1 base, and 12 bases lay between the germline ends. Germline assignment: CDR1 SGHNT and CDR2 YYREEE (reference sequence). The CDR3 totals 14 residues. In nucleotides, the CDR3 is TGTGCCAGCAGCCTACCCACGGGGTCCTACGAGCAGTACTTC. This translates into CASSLPTGSYEQYF.

The rearrangement joins TRBV5-1 to TRBJ2-2; 8 positions agree with TRBD1. The CDR3 has 15 residues. The ends lost 5 bases at V and 5 bases at J; junction bases unmatched: 8. Germline CDR1 is SGHRS and CDR2 is YFSETQ. The CDR3 nucleotides are TGCGCCAGCAGTTCTGACAGGGGAAAGACCGGGGAGCTGTTTTTT. Translation: CASSSDRGKTGELFF.

The chain uses TRBV5-1 and TRBJ2-1; no reliable D call. The germline V and J ends were trimmed by 5 bases and 7 bases, with 13 bases remaining between them. Germline V lookup: CDR1 SGHRS, CDR2 YFSETQ. This CDR3 region has 13 residues. In DNA form, the CDR3 reads TGCGCCAGCAGGGTTGGTGAGGTGAATGAGCAGTTCTTC. This encodes CASRVGEVNEQFF.

The chain is built from TRBV6-5 and TRBJ1-3; no clear D gene. There are 15 residues in the CDR3. The germline CDR1 and CDR2 sequences are MNHEY and SVGAGI. Trimming took off 4 bases at V and 1 base at J, with 11 bases between the two ends. CDR3 residues: CASSSLATSGNTIYF. Written as DNA, the CDR3 is TGTGCCAGCAGTTCCTTGGCCACATCTGGAAACACCATATATTTT.

Here the CDR3 DNA reads TGTGCCAGCAGCAAAGGACAGGGTGAGTTCTTC. It encodes CASSKGQGEFF. This chain joins TRBV27 and TRBJ2-1; TRBD1 aligns across 8 bases. The CDR3 is 11 amino acids. The germline gives CDR1 MNHEY, CDR2 SMNVEV (reference sequence). V lost 6 bases and J lost 14; bases outside the gene matches: 6.

This CDR3 is CASSMGLAGEETQYF. CDR3 sequence (DNA): TGTGCCAGCAGCATGGGACTAGCGGGAGAAGAGACCCAGTACTTC. V and J are TRBV9 and TRBJ2-5; 14 nucleotides match TRBD2. Germline values: CDR1 SGDLS, CDR2 YYNGEE. This CDR3 spans 15 amino acids. V was clipped by 4 bases and J by 3 bases; unmatched bases: 2.

The chain employs TRBV7-2 and TRBJ1-4, with D possibly matching TRBD1 (6 bases). The CDR3 is 15 residues long. Germline loops: CDR1 SGHTA, CDR2 FQGNSA. V lost 3 bases, J lost 7 bases, and 15 bases lay in between. The CDR3 coding sequence is TGTGCCAGCAGCTTGCAGGGGTTGGCGAGTGAAAAACTGTTTTTT. Translated, it gives CASSLQGLASEKLFF.

This clone was observed a handful of times. The CDR3 region is CASSSGSGVTYEQYF. CDR3 bases: TGTGCCAGCAGCAGCGGTAGCGGGGTTACCTACGAGCAGTACTTC. The chain uses TRBV5-4 and TRBJ2-7, with TRBD2 identical over 8 bases. Germline CDR1 reads SGHNT; CDR2 reads YYREEE (reference sequence). After removal of 4 bases from V and 2 bases from J, the junction contained 8 bases not matched to a gene. This CDR3 is 15 amino acids long.

This clone was detected only a few times. The chain has TRBV15 and TRBJ1-1; weak D call: TRBD1 (5 bases). V was shortened by 5 bases and J by 8 bases, with 12 bases between the two germline ends. The V gene's germline CDR1 is LNHNV and CDR2 YYDKDF (reference sequence). The CDR3 is 12 residues long. Here the CDR3 DNA reads TGTGCCACCAGCCCTAGGGGTCTAGAAGCTTTCTTT. Its protein product is CATSPRGLEAFF.

The V call is TRBV19, the J call TRBJ2-7, with 8 positions matching TRBD1. The CDR3 totals 17 residues. The germline gives CDR1 LNHDA, CDR2 SQIVND (reference sequence). V shed 4 bases, J shed 3 bases, and the junction held 14 bases outside the gene matches. In DNA form, the CDR3 reads TGTGCCAGTAGTAACAGGGGGGTTTGGGACGCAAACTACGAGCAGTACTTC. Protein sequence: CASSNRGVWDANYEQYF.

The rearrangement links TRBV19 to TRBJ2-7; TRBD1 matches at 10 bases. V lost 7 bases to trimming and J lost 5 bases; unmatched junction nucleotides: 5. The germline V gene has CDR1 LNHDA and CDR2 SQIVND (reference sequence). The CDR3 consists of 13 residues. The CDR3 spells CASKGTGVDEQYF. The CDR3 DNA follows: TGTGCCAGTAAAGGGACAGGGGTAGACGAGCAGTACTTC.

This clone appeared a few times. The rearrangement uses TRBV9 and TRBJ2-1, with 16 bases matching TRBD2. The CDR3 sequence is 16 residues long. Losses at the gene ends were 4 bases for V and 9 bases for J; bases not matched to a gene: 7. Germline V gives CDR1 SGDLS, CDR2 YYNGEE. The CDR3 reads CASSLGTSGRAGEQFF. The CDR3 DNA is TGTGCCAGCAGCCTTGGGACTAGCGGGAGGGCGGGTGAGCAGTTCTTC.

This chain links TRBV2 with TRBJ2-7; 8 bases fit TRBD2. CDR3 length: 16 amino acids. Losses at the gene ends were 3 bases for V and 3 bases for J; bases not matched to a gene: 10. Germline loops: CDR1 SNHLY, CDR2 FYNNEI. CDR3 protein: CASSDTLSGTLYEQYF. DNA of the CDR3: TGTGCCAGCAGTGACACCCTTAGCGGGACTCTCTACGAGCAGTACTTC.

This clone was seen a handful of times. V and J are TRBV9 and TRBJ1-4; D might be TRBD1 (5 bases). Looked up from germline, CDR1 is SGDLS and CDR2 is YYNGEE. Between the trimmed V and J ends, which lost 4 bases and 0 bases, there was a span of 19 bases. The CDR3 spans 18 residues. In DNA, the CDR3 is TGTGCCAGCAGCTCCCCGTCGGGGGGGGAAGCAACTAATGAAAAACTGTTTTTT. Its translation is CASSSPSGGEATNEKLFF. Drawing the rest from reference TRBV9 and TRBJ1-4, the complete variable domain is DSGVTQTPKHLITATGQRVTLRCSPRSGDLSVYWYQQSLDQGLQFLIQYYNGEERAKGNILERFSAQQFPDLHSELNLSSLELGDSALYFCASSSPSGGEATNEKLFFGSGTQLSVL.

The V gene is TRBV2, the J gene TRBJ2-3, with 8 bases fitting TRBD2. In germline, CDR1 is SNHLY, CDR2 FYNNEI. This CDR3 comprises 14 residues. The V segment lost 9 bases and the J segment 2 bases; nucleotides outside the gene matches: 7. As DNA, the CDR3 is TGTGCCAGACAGGCGGGGGGCCTCACAGATACGCAGTATTTT. Protein sequence: CARQAGGLTDTQYF.

This clone showed up just once. V and J are TRBV18 and TRBJ2-7; the match to TRBD2 covers 9 bases. The germline V gene has CDR1 KGHSH and CDR2 LQKENI. The V segment lost 2 bases and the J segment 6 bases; nucleotides outside the gene matches: 8. The CDR3 has 15 amino acids. CDR3 nucleotide sequence: TGTGCCAGCTCACCAACGATAGCGGGAGAGGGCGAGCAGTACTTC. This sequence encodes CASSPTIAGEGEQYF.

The chain employs TRBV7-9 and TRBJ1-1, with TRBD1 as a possible D gene (5 bases). The CDR3 has 13 residues. Trimming stripped 6 bases from V and 4 bases from J, with 12 bases between. Germline CDR1 and CDR2: SEHNR and FQNEAQ (reference sequence). This CDR3 is CASRSGLGTEAFF. CDR3 DNA sequence: TGTGCCAGCAGATCAGGGTTGGGCACTGAAGCTTTCTTT.

V is TRBV9 and J is TRBJ2-7; 14 positions match TRBD2. This CDR3 region has 15 residues. Germline values: CDR1 SGDLS, CDR2 YYNGEE. Trimming took 3 bases from V and 4 from J; bases not matched to a gene: 3. CDR3 in DNA: TGTGCCAGCAGCGAGGGACTAGCGGGAGTTTACGAGCAGTACTTC. Protein: CASSEGLAGVYEQYF. The full variable domain, in which reference TRBV9 and TRBJ2-7 provide the parts outside the CDR3, is DSGVTQTPKHLITATGQRVTLRCSPRSGDLSVYWYQQSLDQGLQFLIQYYNGEERAKGNILERFSAQQFPDLHSELNLSSLELGDSALYFCASSEGLAGVYEQYFGPGTRLTVT.

This clone is a singleton in its sample. The chain links TRBV7-9 to TRBJ2-5; D gene uncertain. CDR1 and CDR2 from the germline V gene are SEHNR and FQNEAQ (reference sequence). V shed 3 bases and J shed 2 bases, with 10 bases lying between them. The CDR3 length is 14 residues. The CDR3 region has the DNA TGTGCCAGCAGCTTCGGTACAGCTCAAGAGACCCAGTACTTC. Translation: CASSFGTAQETQYF.

The chain is built from TRBV11-2 and TRBJ2-1; 9 bases align to TRBD2. This CDR3 spans 15 amino acids. CDR1 and CDR2 (germline): SGHAT, FQNNGV. V gave up 4 bases and J gave up 4 bases; unmatched junction bases: 5. The CDR3 DNA reads as TGTGCCAGCAGCTCACGACTAGCGGCGTACAATGAGCAGTTCTTC. It is translated as CASSSRLAAYNEQFF.

V usage is TRBV6-6 and J usage is TRBJ2-5; the match to TRBD1 covers 7 bases. The end of the DNA is better explained by TRBJ2-7, so the J call may be wrong. CDR1 and CDR2 from the germline V gene are MNHNY and SVGAGI (reference sequence). CDR3 size: 16 residues. As DNA, the CDR3 is TGTGCCAGCAGTTACCCCCCGGACAGGAGCTCCTACGAGCAGTACTTC. Translation: CASSYPPDRSSYEQYF.

The chain couples TRBV20-1 to TRBJ2-7, with D possibly matching TRBD2 (5 bases). Trimming cost V 4 bases and J 4 bases, with 8 bases left between them. Looked up from germline, CDR1 is DFQATT and CDR2 is SNEGSKA (reference sequence). There are 11 residues in the CDR3. In DNA form, the CDR3 reads TGCAGTGCTACGGGGTCGTACGAGCAGTACTTC. Residues: CSATGSYEQYF.

The rearrangement joins TRBV6-1 to TRBJ2-5, with 9 bases aligning to TRBD2. Gene TRBJ2-7 matches the end of the DNA better, so the J call may be wrong. CDR1 and CDR2 (germline): MNHNS, SASEGT. This CDR3 spans 13 amino acids. CDR3 nucleotide sequence: TGTGCCAGCAGGAGTAGCGGGAGTTACGAGCAGTACTTC. Translated: CASRSSGSYEQYF.